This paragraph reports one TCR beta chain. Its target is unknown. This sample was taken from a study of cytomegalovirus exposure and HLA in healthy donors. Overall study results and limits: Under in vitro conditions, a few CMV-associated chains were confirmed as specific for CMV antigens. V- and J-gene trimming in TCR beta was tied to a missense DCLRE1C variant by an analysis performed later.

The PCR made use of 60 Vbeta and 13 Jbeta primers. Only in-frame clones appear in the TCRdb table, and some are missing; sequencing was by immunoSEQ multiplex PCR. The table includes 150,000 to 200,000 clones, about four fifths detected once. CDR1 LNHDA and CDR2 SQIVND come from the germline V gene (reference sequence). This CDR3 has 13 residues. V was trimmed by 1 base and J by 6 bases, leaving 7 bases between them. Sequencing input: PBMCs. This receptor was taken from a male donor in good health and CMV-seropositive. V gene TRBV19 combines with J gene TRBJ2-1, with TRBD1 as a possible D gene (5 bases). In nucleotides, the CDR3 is TGTGCCAGTAGTATAGGCAGGGCCAATGAGCAGTTCTTC. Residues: CASSIGRANEQFF.